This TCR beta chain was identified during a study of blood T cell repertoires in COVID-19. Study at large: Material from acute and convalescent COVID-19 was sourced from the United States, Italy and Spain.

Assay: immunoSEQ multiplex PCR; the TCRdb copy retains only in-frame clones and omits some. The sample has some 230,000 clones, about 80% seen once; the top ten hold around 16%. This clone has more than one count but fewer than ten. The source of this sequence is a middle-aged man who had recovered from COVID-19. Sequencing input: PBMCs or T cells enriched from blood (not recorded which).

CDR3 coding DNA: TGTGCCAGCAGTGAGCCCGAGGGACTAACGGGGGATTCACCCCTCCACTTT. Its protein is CASSEPEGLTGDSPLHF. This chain links TRBV25-1 with TRBJ1-6; the D gene is possibly TRBD1 (5 bases). Trimming removed 3 bases at V and 8 bases at J, with 20 bases between. The CDR3 runs 17 residues. Per germline, CDR1 MGHDK and CDR2 SYGVNS.